These 31 T cell receptor beta chains came from one sample sequenced in a study of T cell responses to AZD1222 COVID-19 vaccine. Method: immunoSEQ multiplex PCR; TCRdb's copy keeps in-frame clones and lacks some. The table lists 90,000 to 150,000 clones, roughly 87% of them singletons. The sequences come from peripheral blood, collected 28 days after the second AZD1222 dose. The receptors here all came from an adult who received the AZD1222 COVID-19 vaccine.

The rearrangement links TRBV2 to TRBJ1-5; D remains ambiguous. CDR3 size: 14 residues. CDR1 SNHLY and CDR2 FYNNEI come from the germline V gene. The germline V and J ends were trimmed by 6 bases and 2 bases, with 11 bases remaining between them. CDR3 bases: TGTGCCAGCAGAAAAGAGGCAGGCAATCAGCCCCAGCATTTT. It specifies CASRKEAGNQPQHF.

The chain carries TRBV5-4 and TRBJ2-7, with D uncertain. Germline lookup yields CDR1 SGHNT and CDR2 YYREEE (reference sequence). Trimming cost V 3 bases and J 9 bases, with 13 bases left between them. The CDR3 sequence is 12 residues long. DNA of the CDR3: TGTGCCAGCAGCTCCGGATCCCCGAGGCAGTACTTC. This codes for CASSSGSPRQYF.

The V and J genes are TRBV10-2 and TRBJ1-5, with 9 bases matching TRBD1. Germline lookup yields CDR1 WSHSY and CDR2 SAAADI. Trimming removed 4 bases from V and 6 bases from J; junction bases left unmatched: 13. The CDR3 sequence is 17 residues long. The DNA of the CDR3 is TGCGCCAGCAGTGCCACTATACAGGGGGCGCGGGGTCAGCCCCAGCATTTT. Amino acids: CASSATIQGARGQPQHF.

This rearrangement joins TRBV7-9 to TRBJ2-3; a weak D match, TRBD1 (5 bases). CDR1 is SEHNR, CDR2 FQNEAQ, per germline (reference sequence). V lost 0 bases to trimming and J lost 5 bases, with 9 bases between them. This CDR3 has 14 residues. CDR3 residues: CASSLAGQLDTQYF. The CDR3 region has the DNA TGTGCCAGCAGCTTAGCGGGGCAGCTAGATACGCAGTATTTT.

The J gene is TRBJ1-2, the V gene TRBV7-8, with D perhaps TRBD1 (6 bases). CDR3 length: 11 amino acids. Germline V gives CDR1 SGHVS, CDR2 FQNEAQ. V shed 3 bases and J shed 8 bases, with 7 bases lying between them. CDR3 nucleotide sequence: TGTGCCAGCAGCTTGGGGGGCGGCTACACCTTC. It encodes CASSLGGGYTF.

V is TRBV7-8 and J is TRBJ2-7; D gene unclear. Germline values: CDR1 SGHVS, CDR2 FQNEAQ. V dropped 5 bases and J dropped 4 bases, with 12 bases sitting between them. This CDR3 comprises 13 residues. Here the CDR3 reads CASSIGNYYEQYF. CDR3 coding DNA: TGTGCCAGCAGCATAGGGAACTATTACGAGCAGTACTTC.

The V call is TRBV15, the J call TRBJ1-4; tentative D call: TRBD1 (6 bases). CDR1 and CDR2 (germline): LNHNV, YYDKDF (reference sequence). With 3 bases removed from V and 8 bases from J, the gap between germline ends came to 16 bases. The CDR3 length is 15 residues. CDR3 amino acids: CATSRAGGQGEKLFF. CDR3 in DNA: TGTGCCACCAGCAGGGCCGGGGGCCAGGGGGAAAAACTGTTTTTT.

This clone has just a few counts. An end of the junction does not agree with germline; a read error may underlie this. The CDR3 sequence: CASSLAYNVGRDRDEKLFF. In DNA form, the CDR3 reads TGTGCCAGCAGCCTAGCTTACAACGTCGGGCGGGACAGGGACGAAAAACTGTTTTTT. The chain joins TRBV7-8 to TRBJ1-4; 9 nucleotides match TRBD1. Germline values: CDR1 SGHVS, CDR2 FQNEAQ. CDR3 length: 19 residues.

The chain carries TRBV19 and TRBJ1-6, with D unclear. There are 19 residues in the CDR3. Trimming took off 3 bases at V and 0 bases at J, with 18 bases between the two ends. Germline CDR1 is LNHDA and CDR2 is SQIVND (reference sequence). CDR3 sequence reads: CASSMAYSMGSSYNSPLHF. The CDR3 region has the DNA TGTGCCAGTAGTATGGCATACTCCATGGGGAGCTCCTATAATTCACCCCTCCACTTT.

This rearrangement joins TRBV19 to TRBJ1-5, with TRBD1 as a possible D gene (5 bases). CDR3 length equals 15 residues. Trimming took off 3 bases at V and 3 bases at J, with 12 bases between the two ends. Germline values: CDR1 LNHDA, CDR2 SQIVND (reference sequence). In nucleotides, the CDR3 is TGTGCCAGTAGTATGTCGGGACGGGACAATCAGCCCCAGCATTTT. Protein product: CASSMSGRDNQPQHF.

The rearrangement links TRBV9 to TRBJ1-6; perhaps TRBD1 as D (5 bases). The germline V and J ends were trimmed by 3 bases and 9 bases, with 16 bases remaining between them. Germline CDR1 SGDLS, CDR2 YYNGEE. The CDR3 loop spans 15 amino acids. Here the CDR3 reads CASSARGVEGSPLHF. The CDR3, as DNA: TGTGCCAGCAGCGCCCGGGGGGTCGAGGGTTCACCCCTCCACTTT.

The V and J genes are TRBV5-1 and TRBJ1-2; D perhaps matches TRBD1 (5 bases). Germline CDR1 is SGHRS and CDR2 is YFSETQ. The V end lost 4 bases, the J end lost 5 bases, and 15 bases lay between the germline ends. There are 14 residues in the CDR3. The CDR3 loop reads CASSNPGAEYGYTF. The DNA of the CDR3 is TGCGCCAGCAGCAACCCCGGGGCAGAGTATGGCTACACCTTC.

This chain links TRBV18 with TRBJ1-1, with a weak D call TRBD1 (5 bases). The CDR3 is made up of 14 amino acids. In germline, CDR1 is KGHSH, CDR2 LQKENI. Trimming left V 7 bases short and J 4 bases short, with 16 bases between. The CDR3 DNA sequence: TGTGCCAGCTTCCCGGGGCCCGAGGGCACTGAAGCTTTCTTT. Translating gives CASFPGPEGTEAFF.

Only one count was recorded for this clone. CDR3 nucleotides: TGTGCCAGCAGTCACTTTGGGAAAAACACTGAAGCTTTCTTT. Amino acids: CASSHFGKNTEAFF. This chain connects TRBV27 to TRBJ1-1, with no clear D. The CDR3 has 14 amino acids. Germline CDR1 reads MNHEY; CDR2 reads SMNVEV (reference sequence). V lost 5 bases and J 2 bases, leaving 12 bases between the germline ends.

This chain connects TRBV5-5 to TRBJ1-5; D remains unclear. This CDR3 region has 15 residues. V shed 2 bases and J shed 2 bases, with 11 bases lying between them. Germline CDR1 reads SGHKS; CDR2 reads YYEKEE (reference sequence). The CDR3 nucleotides read TGTGCCAGCAGCTTATTAGAGGGAGGCAATCAGCCCCAGCATTTT. It specifies CASSLLEGGNQPQHF.

This chain joins TRBV21-1 and TRBJ2-2; the table assigns TRBD1, which was not confirmed against the DNA. TRBV21-1 is listed as a pseudogene. This CDR3 is 16 amino acids long. The CDR3 spells CASSSQGEANTGELFF. The CDR3 DNA is TGTGCCAGCAGTTCACAGGGGGAAGCGAACACCGGGGAGCTGTTTTTT.

The rearrangement links TRBV10-3 to TRBJ2-1, with D tentatively TRBD1 (5 bases). In germline, CDR1 is ENHRY, CDR2 SYGVKD. V was clipped by 0 bases and J by 6 bases, with 15 bases between them. The CDR3 has 16 residues. CDR3 protein: CAISESKTRARNEQFF. CDR3 nucleotides: TGTGCCATCAGTGAGTCGAAGACCAGGGCCCGCAATGAGCAGTTCTTC.

Here the CDR3 reads CASSIVAGITTDTQYF. In DNA form, the CDR3 reads TGTGCCAGTAGTATAGTAGCGGGGATTACCACAGATACGCAGTATTTT. The genes are TRBV19 and TRBJ2-3, with 8 bases lining up with TRBD2. Trimming removed 1 base from V and 2 bases from J; junction bases left unmatched: 5. This CDR3 is built from 16 residues. Germline V gives CDR1 LNHDA, CDR2 SQIVND (reference sequence).

The chain employs TRBV7-8 and TRBJ1-4; D is possibly TRBD1 (5 bases). The germline gives CDR1 SGHVS, CDR2 FQNEAQ. Trimming pared 1 base from V and 2 bases from J, leaving 8 bases between. This CDR3 contains 15 residues. The CDR3, as DNA: TGTGCCAGCAGCTTAGTGGGGACGACTAATGAAAAACTGTTTTTT. It yields the protein CASSLVGTTNEKLFF.

CDR3 loop: CASSPTWYTEAFF. The CDR3 nucleotides read TGTGCCAGCAGTCCGACATGGTACACTGAAGCTTTCTTT. This sequence joins TRBV28 and TRBJ1-1; D not resolved. This CDR3 spans 13 amino acids. V lost 5 bases, J lost 3 bases, and 10 bases lay in between. Looked up from germline, CDR1 is MDHEN and CDR2 is SYDVKM.

The rearrangement uses TRBV7-2 and TRBJ2-7; D is ambiguous. CDR3 length equals 12 residues. With 5 bases removed from V and 0 bases from J, the gap between germline ends came to 5 bases. In germline, CDR1 is SGHTA, CDR2 FQGNSA. This CDR3 is CASSPYSYEQYF. CDR3 DNA sequence: TGTGCCAGCAGCCCGTACTCCTACGAGCAGTACTTC.

The V and J genes are TRBV9 and TRBJ2-7, with 8 bases lining up with TRBD1. The trim removed 1 base at V and 5 bases at J, leaving 8 bases unmatched. Germline loops: CDR1 SGDLS, CDR2 YYNGEE. This CDR3 region has 15 residues. CDR3 bases: TGTGCCAGCAGCGTATTCGGACAGGGTGGCCACGAGCAGTACTTC. Its protein is CASSVFGQGGHEQYF.

The chain employs TRBV24-1 and TRBJ2-3; 9 bases align to TRBD1. CDR1 KGHDR and CDR2 SFDVKD come from the germline V gene. This CDR3 has 18 residues. With V trimmed by 0 bases and J by 5 bases, 11 bases remained unmatched. The CDR3 loop is CATSDLTGTGNSGDTQYF. The CDR3 bases are TGTGCCACCAGTGATTTGACCGGGACAGGGAATTCGGGAGATACGCAGTATTTT.

V is TRBV9 and J is TRBJ1-4, with a tentative D call TRBD1 (5 bases). The V end was cut by 0 bases, the J end by 8 bases, with 14 bases between. Looked up from germline, CDR1 is SGDLS and CDR2 is YYNGEE. The CDR3 loop spans 15 amino acids. The DNA of the CDR3 is TGTGCCAGCAGCGTAGAGGAAGGGGTCGGGGAAAAACTGTTTTTT. Residues: CASSVEEGVGEKLFF.

The V gene is TRBV11-2, the J gene TRBJ1-2; maybe TRBD1 (5 bases). Between the trimmed V and J ends, which lost 3 bases and 6 bases, there was a span of 17 bases. In germline, CDR1 is SGHAT, CDR2 FQNNGV. The CDR3 contains 15 residues. CDR3 in amino acids: CASSFASGTLDGYTF. The CDR3 nucleotides are TGTGCCAGCAGCTTCGCCTCCGGGACGCTGGATGGCTACACCTTC.

V gene TRBV9 combines with J gene TRBJ1-5; D ambiguous. Germline V gene sequence: CDR1 SGDLS, CDR2 YYNGEE. V was clipped by 4 bases and J by 0 bases, with 8 bases between them. The CDR3 consists of 14 residues. CDR3 amino acids: CASSTGPSNQPQHF. Here the CDR3 DNA reads TGTGCCAGCAGCACGGGCCCTAGCAATCAGCCCCAGCATTTT.

This chain links TRBV6-1 with TRBJ2-7; 8 bases fit TRBD1. With V trimmed by 6 bases and J by 6 bases, 4 bases remained unmatched. The germline gives CDR1 MNHNS, CDR2 SASEGT. The CDR3 extends over 12 amino acids. The CDR3 is CASSRQGSEQYF. CDR3 coding DNA: TGTGCCAGCAGCCGACAGGGGTCCGAGCAGTACTTC.

The J gene is TRBJ1-4, the V gene TRBV25-1, with D perhaps matching TRBD1 (6 bases). The length of the CDR3 is 13 residues. Germline CDR1 and CDR2: MGHDK and SYGVNS. Trimming shortened V by 10 bases and J by 6 bases, and 15 bases separated the two germline ends. CDR3 sequence: CANAGHHDEKLFF. CDR3 DNA: TGTGCCAACGCGGGACACCACGATGAAAAACTGTTTTTT.

V and J are TRBV29-1 and TRBJ2-1; 8 bases are a match to TRBD1. CDR3 size: 15 residues. The trim removed 6 bases at V and 6 bases at J, leaving 13 bases unmatched. Germline CDR1 SQVTM, CDR2 ANQGSEA. CDR3 sequence (DNA): TGCAGCGTCTTCCATAAGCAGGGGGCCTTCAATGAGCAGTTCTTC. This codes for CSVFHKQGAFNEQFF.

The chain links TRBV11-2 to TRBJ1-2; unclear D gene. V was pared by 4 bases and J by 7 bases, with 10 bases between. Germline V gene lookup returns CDR1 SGHAT and CDR2 FQNNGV. CDR3 length equals 12 residues. CDR3 region: CASSSLNPGYTF. The CDR3 nucleotides are TGTGCCAGCAGCTCCCTCAATCCTGGCTACACCTTC.

V usage is TRBV7-9 and J usage is TRBJ1-2; maybe TRBD1 (5 bases). The CDR3 runs to 13 residues. The germline V gene encodes CDR1 SEHNR and CDR2 FQNEAQ (reference sequence). Trimming removed 6 bases from V and 7 bases from J, with 15 bases in between. CDR3 DNA: TGTGCCAGCAGTCGACCTGGGGGTACTGGCTACACCTTC. Its protein product is CASSRPGGTGYTF.